This T cell receptor beta chain was captured in a study of tumor-infiltrating lymphocytes in oesophageal squamous cell carcinoma. TCRdb independently ran MiXCR on the PCR reads; one entry per CDR3 protein. Here the sample spans about 13,000 distinct CDR3 sequences, approximately 50% being singletons. Germline-derived CDR1 and CDR2 are SGHTA and FQGTGA. The CDR3 runs to 14 residues. The TCR comes from a male donor with esophageal squamous cell carcinoma. This chain connects TRBV7-3 to TRBJ2-7, with TRBD1 as a possible D gene (5 bases). The better agreement between TRBJ2-1 and the DNA end casts doubt on the J call. Sequencing used esophageal tumor tissue. The CDR3 loop is CASSLRRGYNEQFF. The CDR3 DNA is TGTGCCAGCAGCTTACGAAGGGGATACAATGAGCAGTTCTTC.